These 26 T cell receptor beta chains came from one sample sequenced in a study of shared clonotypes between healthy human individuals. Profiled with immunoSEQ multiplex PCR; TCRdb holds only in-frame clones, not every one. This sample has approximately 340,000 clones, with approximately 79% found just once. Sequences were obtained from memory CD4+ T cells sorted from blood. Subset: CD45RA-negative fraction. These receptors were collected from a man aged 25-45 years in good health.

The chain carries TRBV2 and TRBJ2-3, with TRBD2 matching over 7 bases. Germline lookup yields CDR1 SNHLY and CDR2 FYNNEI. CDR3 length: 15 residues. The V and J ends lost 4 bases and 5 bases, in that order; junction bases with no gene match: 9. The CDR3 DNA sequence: TGTGCCAGCAGTGCTGCGGGAGTAGGCGTAGATACGCAGTATTTT. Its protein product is CASSAAGVGVDTQYF.

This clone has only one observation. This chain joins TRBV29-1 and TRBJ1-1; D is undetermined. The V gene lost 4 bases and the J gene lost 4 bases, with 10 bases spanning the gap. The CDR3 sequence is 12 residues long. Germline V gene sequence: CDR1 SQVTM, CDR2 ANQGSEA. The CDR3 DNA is TGCAGCGTTGTACCCGCTGGCACTGAAGCTTTCTTT. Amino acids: CSVVPAGTEAFF.

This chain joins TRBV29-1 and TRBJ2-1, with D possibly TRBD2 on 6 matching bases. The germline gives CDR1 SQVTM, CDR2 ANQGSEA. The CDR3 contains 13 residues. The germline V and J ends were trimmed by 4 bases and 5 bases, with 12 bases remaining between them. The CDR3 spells CSVGTSFNNEQFF. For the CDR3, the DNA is TGCAGCGTTGGTACTAGCTTCAACAATGAGCAGTTCTTC.

This CDR3 reads CASSPHARGRGEQFF. The CDR3 DNA follows: TGTGCCAGCTCACCCCATGCTAGAGGGAGGGGTGAGCAGTTCTTC. This chain connects TRBV18 to TRBJ2-1; 7 bases match TRBD2. V lost 3 bases and J lost 9; bases outside the gene matches: 11. Germline V lookup: CDR1 KGHSH, CDR2 LQKENI. CDR3 length: 15 residues. The full variable domain, with the rest looked up from reference TRBV18 and TRBJ2-1, is NAGVMQNPRHLVRRRGQEARLRCSPMKGHSHVYWYRQLPEEGLKFMVYLQKENIIDESGMPKERFSAEFPKEGPSILRIQQVVRGDSAAYFCASSPHARGRGEQFFGPGTRLTVL.

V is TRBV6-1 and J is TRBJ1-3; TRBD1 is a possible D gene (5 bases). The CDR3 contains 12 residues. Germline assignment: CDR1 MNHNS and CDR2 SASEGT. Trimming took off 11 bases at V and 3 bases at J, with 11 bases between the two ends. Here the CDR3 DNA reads TGTGCCGGAGGGGTTGATGGAAACACCATATATTTT. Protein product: CAGGVDGNTIYF.

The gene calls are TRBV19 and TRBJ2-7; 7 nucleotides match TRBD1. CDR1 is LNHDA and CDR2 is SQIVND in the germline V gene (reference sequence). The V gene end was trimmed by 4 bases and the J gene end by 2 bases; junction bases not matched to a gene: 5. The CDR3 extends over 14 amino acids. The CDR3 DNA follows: TGTGCCAGTAGTACGGGACAGATACCCTACGAGCAGTACTTC. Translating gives CASSTGQIPYEQYF.

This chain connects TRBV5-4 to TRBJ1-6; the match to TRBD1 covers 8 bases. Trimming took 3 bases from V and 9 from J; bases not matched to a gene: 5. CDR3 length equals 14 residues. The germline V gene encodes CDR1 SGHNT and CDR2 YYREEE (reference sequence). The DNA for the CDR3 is TGTGCCAGCAGCTCCCGGGACAGGAGTTCACCCCTCCACTTT. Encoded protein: CASSSRDRSSPLHF.

The CDR3 region has the DNA TGTGCCTGGAGAGACACGGGGGAAGCTTTCTTT. Translating gives CAWRDTGEAFF. The chain uses TRBV30 and TRBJ1-1; D is uncertain. The germline V gene has CDR1 GTSNPN and CDR2 SVGIG (reference sequence). V shed 3 bases and J shed 8 bases, with 10 bases lying between them. This CDR3 contains 11 residues.

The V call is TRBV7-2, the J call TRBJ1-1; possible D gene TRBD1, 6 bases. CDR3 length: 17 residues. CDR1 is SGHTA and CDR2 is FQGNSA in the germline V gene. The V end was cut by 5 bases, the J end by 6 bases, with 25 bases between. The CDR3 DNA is TGTGCCAGCAGCGACATGACAGGTTTGGGCCCGGGGGCTGAAGCTTTCTTT. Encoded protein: CASSDMTGLGPGAEAFF.

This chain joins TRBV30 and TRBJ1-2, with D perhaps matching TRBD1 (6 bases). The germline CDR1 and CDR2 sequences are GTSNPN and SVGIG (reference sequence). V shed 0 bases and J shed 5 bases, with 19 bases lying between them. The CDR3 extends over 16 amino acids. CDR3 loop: CAWSVGSLGGLYGYTF. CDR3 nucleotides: TGTGCCTGGAGTGTAGGCTCCTTAGGGGGGCTTTATGGCTACACCTTC. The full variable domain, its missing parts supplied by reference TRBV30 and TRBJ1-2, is SQTIHQWPATLVQPVGSPLSLECTVEGTSNPNLYWYRQAAGRGLQLLFYSVGIGQISSEVPQNLSASRPQDRQFILSSKKLLLSDSGFYLCAWSVGSLGGLYGYTFGSGTRLTVV.

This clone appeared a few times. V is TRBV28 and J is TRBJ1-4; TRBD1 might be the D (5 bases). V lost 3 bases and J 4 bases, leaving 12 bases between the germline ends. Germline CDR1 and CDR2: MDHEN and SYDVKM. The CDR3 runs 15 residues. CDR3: CASSFVGGGNEKLFF. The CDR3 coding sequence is TGTGCCAGCAGTTTCGTCGGGGGGGGTAATGAAAAACTGTTTTTT.

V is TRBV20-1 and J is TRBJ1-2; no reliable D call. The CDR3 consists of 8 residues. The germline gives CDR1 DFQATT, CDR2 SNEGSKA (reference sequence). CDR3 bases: TGCAGAGACTATGGCTACACCTTC. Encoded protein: CRDYGYTF.

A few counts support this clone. The CDR3 region is CARSTTGRPQSGEQFF. As DNA, the CDR3 is TGTGCCAGAAGCACGACAGGTCGACCTCAATCAGGCGAGCAGTTCTTC. V usage is TRBV5-3 and J usage is TRBJ2-1, with a possible D match to TRBD1 (6 bases). TRBV5-3 is filed as an ORF, its function uncertain. V was cut by 4 bases and J by 10 bases, with 24 bases left in between. CDR3 length: 16 residues.

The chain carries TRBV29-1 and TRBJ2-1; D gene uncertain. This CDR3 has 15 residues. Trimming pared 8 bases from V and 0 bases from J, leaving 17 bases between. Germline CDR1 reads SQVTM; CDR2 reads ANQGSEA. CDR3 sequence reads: CSQKGRARSYNEQFF. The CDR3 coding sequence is TGCAGCCAAAAGGGCCGGGCCCGCTCCTACAATGAGCAGTTCTTC.

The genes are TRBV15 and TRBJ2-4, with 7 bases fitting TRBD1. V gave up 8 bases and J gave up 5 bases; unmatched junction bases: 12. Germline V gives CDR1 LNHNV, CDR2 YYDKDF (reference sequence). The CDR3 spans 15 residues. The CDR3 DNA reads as TGTGCCACCGAAGGAGACAGGGTCGCACAAAACATTCAGTACTTC. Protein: CATEGDRVAQNIQYF. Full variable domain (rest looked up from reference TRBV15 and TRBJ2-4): DAMVIQNPRYQVTQFGKPVTLSCSQTLNHNVMYWYQQKSSQAPKLLFHYYDKDFNNEADTPDNFQSRRPNTSFCFLDIRSPGLGDTAMYLCATEGDRVAQNIQYFGAGTRLSVL.

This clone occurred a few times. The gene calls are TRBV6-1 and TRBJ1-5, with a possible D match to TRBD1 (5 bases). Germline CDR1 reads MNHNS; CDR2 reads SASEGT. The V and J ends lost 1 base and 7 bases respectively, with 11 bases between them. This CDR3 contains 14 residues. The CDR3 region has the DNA TGTGCCAGCAGTGAAGGCCAGGGTCCACAGCCCCAGCATTTT. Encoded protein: CASSEGQGPQPQHF.

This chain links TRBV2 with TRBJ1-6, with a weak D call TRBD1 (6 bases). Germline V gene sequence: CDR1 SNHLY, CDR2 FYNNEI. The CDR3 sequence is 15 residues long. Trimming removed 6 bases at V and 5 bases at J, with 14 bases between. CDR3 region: CASSPQGFNNSPLHF. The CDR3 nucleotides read TGTGCCAGCAGCCCGCAGGGGTTCAATAATTCACCCCTCCACTTT.

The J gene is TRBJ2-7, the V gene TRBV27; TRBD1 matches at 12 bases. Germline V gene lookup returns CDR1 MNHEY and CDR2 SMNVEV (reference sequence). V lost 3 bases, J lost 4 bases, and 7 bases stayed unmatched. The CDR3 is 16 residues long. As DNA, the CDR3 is TGTGCCAGCAGTTTGAAACCGGGACAGGGGGCTTACGAGCAGTACTTC. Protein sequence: CASSLKPGQGAYEQYF.

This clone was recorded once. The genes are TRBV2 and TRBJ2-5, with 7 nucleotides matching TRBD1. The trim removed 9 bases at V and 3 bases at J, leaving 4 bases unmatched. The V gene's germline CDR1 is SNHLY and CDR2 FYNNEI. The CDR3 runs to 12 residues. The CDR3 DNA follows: TGTGCCAGACAGGGGTCTGAAGAGACCCAGTACTTC. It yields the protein CARQGSEETQYF.

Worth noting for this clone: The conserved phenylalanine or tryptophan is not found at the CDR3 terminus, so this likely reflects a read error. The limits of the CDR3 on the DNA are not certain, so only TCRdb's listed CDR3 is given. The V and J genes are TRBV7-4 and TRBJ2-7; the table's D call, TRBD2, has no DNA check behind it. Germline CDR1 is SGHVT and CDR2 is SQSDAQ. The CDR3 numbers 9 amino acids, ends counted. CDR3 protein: CARGSGLHP.

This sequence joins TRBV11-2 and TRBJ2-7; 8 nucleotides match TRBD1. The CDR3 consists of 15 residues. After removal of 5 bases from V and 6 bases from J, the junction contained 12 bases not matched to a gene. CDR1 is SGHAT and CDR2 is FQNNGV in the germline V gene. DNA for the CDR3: TGTGCCAGCAGCCCGATCTCTTCAGGGGGCAGCGAGCAGTACTTC. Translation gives CASSPISSGGSEQYF. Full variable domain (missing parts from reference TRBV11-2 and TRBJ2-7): EAGVAQSPRYKIIEKRQSVAFWCNPISGHATLYWYQQILGQGPKLLIQFQNNGVVDDSQLPKDRFSAERLKGVDSTLKIQPAKLEDSAVYLCASSPISSGGSEQYFGPGTRLTVT.

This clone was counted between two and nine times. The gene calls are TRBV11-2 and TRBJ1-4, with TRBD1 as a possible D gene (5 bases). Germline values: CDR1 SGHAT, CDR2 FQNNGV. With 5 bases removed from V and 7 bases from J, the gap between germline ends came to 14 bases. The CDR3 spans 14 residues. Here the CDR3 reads CASSPTRGGEKLFF. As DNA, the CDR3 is TGTGCCAGCAGCCCTACGCGTGGGGGTGAAAAACTGTTTTTT.

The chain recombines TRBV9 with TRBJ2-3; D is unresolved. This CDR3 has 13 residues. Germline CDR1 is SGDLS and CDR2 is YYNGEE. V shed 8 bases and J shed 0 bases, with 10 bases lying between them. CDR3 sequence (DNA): TGTGCCAGTCAACTGGGGAGCACAGATACGCAGTATTTT. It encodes CASQLGSTDTQYF.

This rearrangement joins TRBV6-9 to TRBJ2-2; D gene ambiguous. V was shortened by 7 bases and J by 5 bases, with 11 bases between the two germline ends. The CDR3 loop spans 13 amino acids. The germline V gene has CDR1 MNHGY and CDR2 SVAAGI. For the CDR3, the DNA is TGTGCCAGCACCCCCAGAGTAACCGGGGAGCTGTTTTTT. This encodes CASTPRVTGELFF.

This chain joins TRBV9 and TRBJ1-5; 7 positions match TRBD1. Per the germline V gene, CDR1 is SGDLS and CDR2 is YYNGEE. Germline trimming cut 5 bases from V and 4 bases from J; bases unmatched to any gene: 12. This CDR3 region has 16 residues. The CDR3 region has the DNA TGTGCCAGCAGTGAGGAGAAGGGGGCTATGAATCAGCCCCAGCATTTT. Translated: CASSEEKGAMNQPQHF.

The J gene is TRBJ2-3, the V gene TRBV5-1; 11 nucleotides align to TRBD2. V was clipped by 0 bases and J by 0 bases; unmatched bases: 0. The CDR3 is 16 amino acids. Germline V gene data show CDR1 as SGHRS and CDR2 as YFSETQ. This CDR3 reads CASSLGLAGSTDTQYF. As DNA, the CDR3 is TGCGCCAGCAGCTTGGGACTAGCGGGAAGCACAGATACGCAGTATTTT.